This T cell receptor (beta chain) is drawn from a study of T cell changes during pregnancy in multiple sclerosis. Sequencing used immunoSEQ multiplex PCR; TCRdb keeps in-frame clones, though not all of them. Here the sample spans fewer than 40,000 clones, approximately 86% being singletons. CDR3 length: 14 amino acids. Germline lookup yields CDR1 SGHDT and CDR2 YYEEEE. V was pared by 2 bases and J by 7 bases, with 6 bases of the junction left unmatched. This chain joins TRBV5-6 and TRBJ2-7; 10 bases are a match to TRBD1. The source material was CD8+ T cells from peripheral blood mononuclear cells, sampled in the first trimester of pregnancy. The origin of this receptor is a female donor with multiple sclerosis, enrolled in a pregnancy study. The CDR3 loop reads CASSFGTGVGEQYF. CDR3 nucleotide sequence: TGTGCCAGCAGCTTTGGGACAGGGGTTGGTGAGCAGTACTTC. Based on the CDR3 plus reference TRBV5-6 and TRBJ2-7, the full variable domain is DAGVTQSPTHLIKTRGQQVTLRCSPKSGHDTVSWYQQALGQGPQFIFQYYEEEERQRGNFPDRFSGHQFPNYSSELNVNALLLGDSALYLCASSFGTGVGEQYFGPGTRLTVT.